A selection of T cell receptor beta chains follows, all from one sample in a study of T-cell reconstitution after alpha-beta-depleted transplantation in children. One entry per CDR3 protein, called by TCRdb with MiXCR from the PCR reads. The profile shows more than 200,000 distinct CDR3 sequences, roughly 9.1% of them singletons. Sequenced material: PBMCs, mostly from graft donor cells, taken 360 days after TCRalphabeta/CD19-depleted stem cell transplant. The source of these receptors is a male patient under 10 years old who had a stem cell transplant for acute myeloid leukemia, so the T cells may come from the graft donor. CDR3s include the opening cysteine and the closing phenylalanine or tryptophan. D genes are given only for firm matches. Clone size is stated in some rows and not others, as once, few, many or a class when expanded.

V	J	D	size	DNA	CDR3
TRBV11-3	TRBJ2-1	.	few	TGTGCCAGCAGCCTAGAGCGAGACAATGAGCAGTTCTTC	CASSLERDNEQFF
TRBV12-3/TRBV12-4	TRBJ1-5	.	few	TGTGCCAGCAGTTTAGGGAGGTGGGAAGATAGCAATCAGCCCCAGCATTTT	CASSLGRWEDSNQPQHF
TRBV30	TRBJ2-1	TRBD1	few	TGTGCCTGGAGCCCGGGACAGGGAGACGAGCAGTTCTTC	CAWSPGQGDEQFF
TRBV29-1	TRBJ2-1	TRBD1	.	TGCAGCGCCCTCGACAGGGACCCTTACAATGAGCAGTTCTTC	CSALDRDPYNEQFF
TRBV20-1	TRBJ1-4	TRBD1	few	TGCAGTGCTAGAGAGGTCGGGACAGGGCATTTTGAAAAACTGTTTTTT	CSAREVGTGHFEKLFF
TRBV12-3/TRBV12-4	TRBJ2-7	.	few	TGTGCCAGCAGTGTCCCGCAGGGGCGCGGGGATTCCTACGAGCAGTACTTC	CASSVPQGRGDSYEQYF
TRBV12-3/TRBV12-4	TRBJ1-5	TRBD1	few	TGTGCCAGCACCCCGAGACAGGGTGGCAATCAGCCCCAGCATTTT	CASTPRQGGNQPQHF
TRBV10-3	TRBJ2-5	.	.	TGTGCCATCAGTGGGGACTCCCACCCGTCGGAGACCCAGTACTTC	CAISGDSHPSETQYF
TRBV20-1	TRBJ2-1	.	many	TGCAGTGCTAGACGGGCTTTGAACTCCTACAATGAGCAGTTCTTC	CSARRALNSYNEQFF
TRBV11-2	TRBJ2-1	TRBD2	many	TGTGCCAGCAGCTTAGAAGGGGATACTAGCGGGAGGGCCGGCGATGAGCAGTTCTTC	CASSLEGDTSGRAGDEQFF
TRBV5-5	TRBJ2-3	TRBD2	.	TGTGCCAGCAGCCCGGGACTAGCTCCCACAGATACGCAGTATTTT	CASSPGLAPTDTQYF
TRBV5-1	TRBJ2-1	.	few	TGCGCCAGCAGCTTGGACAGGGGGGGATTTATTGCCTACAATGAGCAGTTCTTC	CASSLDRGGFIAYNEQFF
TRBV12-3/TRBV12-4	TRBJ2-7	TRBD2	few	TGTGCCAGCAGGAGGACTAGCGGGAGAGGCTACGAGCAGTACTTC	CASRRTSGRGYEQYF
TRBV5-1	TRBJ2-1	TRBD2	.	TGCGCCAGCAGCCCGGGACTAGCGGGGGCCCTACGGGGGCAGTTCTTC	CASSPGLAGALRGQFF
TRBV18	TRBJ2-3	TRBD2	many	TGTGCCAGCTCACCAACCCCCCTAGCGGGGGGCACAGATACGCAGTATTTT	CASSPTPLAGGTDTQYF
TRBV5-1	TRBJ1-1	.	few	TGCGCCAGCAGCCCGGGGGGAGCCGGGACTGAAGCTTTCTTT	CASSPGGAGTEAFF
TRBV5-1	TRBJ1-6	.	few	TGCGCCAGCAGCTTGACCCAGGACGCAGGTTCACCCCTCCACTTT	CASSLTQDAGSPLHF
TRBV29-1	TRBJ1-1	.	many	TGCAGCGTCGATCCGCGGTGGAGCACTGAAGCTTTCTTT	CSVDPRWSTEAFF
TRBV9	TRBJ2-7	TRBD2	.	TGTGCCAGCAGCGGAGGACTAGCGGGAGTTTACGAGCAGTACTTC	CASSGGLAGVYEQYF
TRBV25-1	TRBJ2-1	TRBD2	many	TGTGCCAGCAGTGAACCCGGGACTAGCGGATACAATGAGCAGTTCTTC	CASSEPGTSGYNEQFF
TRBV6-2/TRBV6-3	TRBJ1-5	TRBD1	few	TGTGCCAGCAGGAAGGGACAGAATAGCAATCAGCCCCAGCATTTT	CASRKGQNSNQPQHF
TRBV5-1	TRBJ2-5	.	.	TGCGCCAGCGCCCGGGGTAGTGACCCGGCCCAAGAGACCCAGTACTTC	CASARGSDPAQETQYF
TRBV10-3	TRBJ2-2	.	many	TGTGCCATCAGTTTGTACGGTAGCCGCACCGGGGAGCTGTTTTTT	CAISLYGSRTGELFF
TRBV20-1	TRBJ2-2	.	.	TGCAGTGCTAGAGGGACCAACACCGGGGAGCTGTTTTTT	CSARGTNTGELFF
TRBV5-1	TRBJ2-5	.	.	TGCGCCAGCAGCTTGAGGGGGGACCCCAACCAAGAGACCCAGTACTTC	CASSLRGDPNQETQYF
TRBV14	TRBJ2-1	TRBD2	few	TGTGCCAGCAGCTCGACTAGCGGGTACAATGAGCAGTTCTTC	CASSSTSGYNEQFF
TRBV12-3/TRBV12-4	TRBJ2-1	.	few	TGTGCCAGCAGCAGGGGAGGGACAAAGAACTACAATGAGCAGTTCTTC	CASSRGGTKNYNEQFF
TRBV6-5	TRBJ1-2	TRBD1	.	TGTGCCAGCAGTTATAGGGGGCGTAACTATGGCTACACCTTC	CASSYRGRNYGYTF
TRBV28	TRBJ2-7	TRBD2	many	TGTGCCAGCAGTTCCATGACTAGCTCCCGGAGGGTGCAGTACTTC	CASSSMTSSRRVQYF
TRBV19	TRBJ2-7	.	medium-sized	TGTGCCAGTAGTATTTACCAAAACTACGAGCAGTACTTC	CASSIYQNYEQYF
TRBV18	TRBJ1-5	TRBD1	few	TGTGCCAGCTCACCTGTCCCGGGACAGGGCAATCAGCCCCAGCATTTT	CASSPVPGQGNQPQHF
TRBV10-3	TRBJ2-5	TRBD1	many	TGTGCCATCAGTGAGTCTACAGGGGAATATGAGACCCAGTACTTC	CAISESTGEYETQYF
TRBV11-2	TRBJ2-3	TRBD2	many	TGTGCCAGCAGCTTAGATCTAGCGGGGGCGGTAGATACGCAGTATTTT	CASSLDLAGAVDTQYF
TRBV6-2/TRBV6-3	TRBJ2-2	TRBD2	many	TGTGCCAGCAGTAATAGCGGGAGGGGAGCCGGGGAGCTGTTTTTT	CASSNSGRGAGELFF
TRBV29-1	TRBJ1-5	.	few	TGCAGCGTTGGACCGATTTTTCCGGATAGCAATCAGCCCCAGCATTTT	CSVGPIFPDSNQPQHF
TRBV7-9	TRBJ2-2	TRBD2	.	TGTGCCAGCAGCTTCGGACTAGCGGGAGGCGCCGGGGAGCTGTTTTTT	CASSFGLAGGAGELFF
TRBV10-3	TRBJ2-3	TRBD1	many	TGTGCCATCAAGAGGACAGGGGGCACAGATACGCAGTATTTT	CAIKRTGGTDTQYF
TRBV12-3/TRBV12-4	TRBJ1-1	.	.	TGTGCCAGCAGTCCCACCACAGCGTACTCTGAAGCTTTCTTT	CASSPTTAYSEAFF
TRBV12-3/TRBV12-4	TRBJ2-5	.	few	TGTGCCAGCAGTTCTTACTTCGAACCCCTACGCCAGTACTTC	CASSSYFEPLRQYF
TRBV20-1	TRBJ2-1	TRBD1	few	TGCTGTGCTAGAACCCGGGACAGGGATAGCTCCTACAATGAGCAGTTCTTC	CCARTRDRDSSYNEQFF
TRBV20-1	TRBJ2-1	.	.	TGCAGTGCCGCCGGGCTTAACCGAATCTACAATGAGCAGTTCTTC	CSAAGLNRIYNEQFF
TRBV7-2	TRBJ2-3	.	.	TGTGCCAGCAGCCTACCGGTTTTCACAGATACGCAGTATTTT	CASSLPVFTDTQYF
TRBV20-1	TRBJ1-2	.	few	TGCAGTTGCTTGGGGGCGCAGGGAGTCCATGGCTACACCTTC	CSCLGAQGVHGYTF
TRBV29-1	TRBJ1-4	.	.	TGCAGCGTCCAGACAGACTATTATGAAAAACTGTTTTTT	CSVQTDYYEKLFF